A single sample gave rise to the 23 T cell receptor beta chains below, sequenced in a study of shared clonotypes between healthy human individuals. Produced via immunoSEQ multiplex PCR; TCRdb's table is partial and in-frame only. This sample carries about 2.4 million clones, over 85% of them seen once, and the ten largest clones take 0.35% to 0.45%. The specimen was naive CD4+ T cells from PBMCs. Documented subset: CD45RA+ positively selected. These receptors originate from a man aged 18 to 29 in good health. Some clones in this sample may be carry-over from other donors' samples.

This chain joins TRBV2 and TRBJ1-3; D gene unclear. CDR1 is SNHLY and CDR2 is FYNNEI in the germline V gene. This CDR3 has 12 amino acids. V dropped 7 bases and J dropped 0 bases, with 4 bases sitting between them. CDR3 amino acids: CASISSGNTIYF. CDR3 bases: TGTGCCAGCATCAGCTCTGGAAACACCATATATTTT.

About this clone: The same CDR3 can be traced to other DNA sequences in this sample. The V and J genes are TRBV5-1 and TRBJ2-3; tentative D call: TRBD2 (5 bases). V was shortened by 4 bases and J by 3 bases, with 12 bases between the two germline ends. Per germline, CDR1 SGHRS and CDR2 YFSETQ. The CDR3 sequence is 14 residues long. In DNA, the CDR3 is TGCGCCAGCAGCCTGATACCGGGGACAGATACGCAGTATTTT. Its translation is CASSLIPGTDTQYF.

Here the CDR3 DNA reads TGTGCCAGCAGCCCAAGCTGGGACAGGGTACCCGGGGAGCTGTTTTTT. Its protein product is CASSPSWDRVPGELFF. V gene TRBV7-3 combines with J gene TRBJ2-2; 9 bases map to TRBD1. Germline V gene lookup returns CDR1 SGHTA and CDR2 FQGTGA. This CDR3 comprises 16 residues. V gave up 5 bases and J gave up 6 bases; unmatched junction bases: 10.

The chain recombines TRBV7-2 with TRBJ2-7, with D possibly being TRBD2 (6 bases). The ends were cut back, 2 bases at V and 7 bases at J, with 12 bases in the middle. CDR1 and CDR2 (germline): SGHTA, FQGNSA. The CDR3 has 13 residues. The CDR3 loop reads CASSLYPEGEQYF. The CDR3 region has the DNA TGTGCCAGCAGCTTATACCCGGAGGGGGAGCAGTACTTC.

As to this clone: Other DNA sequences from this sample encode an identical CDR3 as well. The CDR3 bases are TGCGCCAGCACCCTCGGGAGTTCCTCCTACGAGCAGTACTTC. Its translation is CASTLGSSSYEQYF. The gene calls are TRBV5-1 and TRBJ2-7; D possibly corresponds to TRBD2 (6 bases). The V gene lost 6 bases and the J gene lost 0 bases, with 13 bases spanning the gap. CDR1 SGHRS and CDR2 YFSETQ come from the germline V gene. The length of the CDR3 is 14 residues.

This clone was observed a few times. This CDR3 is also generated by other DNA sequences in the sample. The CDR3 coding sequence is TGTGCCAGCAGCAGTGAAAAACTGTTTTTT. Its translation: CASSSEKLFF. The chain has TRBV28 and TRBJ1-4; D remains unclear. Looked up from germline, CDR1 is MDHEN and CDR2 is SYDVKM. The V end was cut by 6 bases, the J end by 7 bases, with 3 bases between. The CDR3 is 10 amino acids.

This clone has just one count. This sequence joins TRBV29-1 and TRBJ2-2; D possibly uses TRBD1 or TRBD2 (6 bases each). CDR3 size: 18 residues. V shed 4 bases and J shed 4 bases, with 25 bases lying between them. Germline CDR1 reads SQVTM; CDR2 reads ANQGSEA. CDR3 nucleotide sequence: TGCAGCGTTGCCACTACCCCCAGACGGGGGCACAGCACCGGGGAGCTGTTTTTT. As protein: CSVATTPRRGHSTGELFF.

This rearrangement joins TRBV18 to TRBJ1-2, with 9 bases matching TRBD1. Germline CDR1 and CDR2: KGHSH and LQKENI. V dropped 5 bases and J dropped 6; count of bases not matched to a gene: 13. This CDR3 comprises 16 residues. In nucleotides, the CDR3 is TGTGCCAGCTCAATGAGCCGGGACAGGGTAAATGATGGCTACACCTTC. Residues: CASSMSRDRVNDGYTF.

CDR3 loop: CASSPGTGYDQYF. CDR3 DNA sequence: TGTGCCAGCAGCCCGGGGACAGGGTACGACCAGTACTTC. V usage is TRBV9 and J usage is TRBJ2-5, with 9 bases aligning to TRBD1. Per the germline V gene, CDR1 is SGDLS and CDR2 is YYNGEE. The CDR3 runs 13 residues. V trimming: 4 bases; J trimming: 10 bases; junction bases outside the gene matches: 8. The full variable domain, with the rest looked up from reference TRBV9 and TRBJ2-5, is DSGVTQTPKHLITATGQRVTLRCSPRSGDLSVYWYQQSLDQGLQFLIQYYNGEERAKGNILERFSAQQFPDLHSELNLSSLELGDSALYFCASSPGTGYDQYFGPGTRLLVL.

The chain carries TRBV6-5 and TRBJ2-7; TRBD1 agrees at 9 bases. Germline V gene sequence: CDR1 MNHEY, CDR2 SVGAGI. This CDR3 comprises 14 residues. V lost 5 bases, J lost 2 bases, and 4 bases stayed unmatched. CDR3 amino acids: CASSKRQGAYEQYF. In DNA form, the CDR3 reads TGTGCCAGCAGTAAAAGACAGGGGGCCTACGAGCAGTACTTC.

CDR3 sequence: CASSLESQETQYF. As DNA, the CDR3 is TGTGCCAGCAGCTTAGAGAGCCAAGAGACCCAGTACTTC. This chain connects TRBV7-6 to TRBJ2-5; D remains ambiguous. Germline V gives CDR1 SGHVS, CDR2 FNYEAQ. V dropped 1 base and J dropped 1 base, with 4 bases sitting between them. The CDR3 loop spans 13 amino acids.

The V and J genes are TRBV7-9 and TRBJ2-7; 7 bases line up with TRBD2. Germline V gene sequence: CDR1 SEHNR, CDR2 FQNEAQ (reference sequence). The CDR3 sequence is 14 residues long. V gave up 0 bases and J gave up 5 bases; unmatched junction bases: 4. The CDR3 nucleotides read TGTGCCAGCAGCTTAGCCGGGGGGAGGAACGAGCAGTACTTC. As protein: CASSLAGGRNEQYF.

The gene calls are TRBV14 and TRBJ2-3; D gene uncertain. Germline-derived CDR1 and CDR2 are SGHDN and FVKESK. The CDR3 loop spans 16 amino acids. Trimming pared 1 base from V and 1 base from J, leaving 12 bases between. CDR3 nucleotide sequence: TGTGCCAGCAGCCAAGTCGGTCCCGGTCGCACAGATACGCAGTATTTT. This codes for CASSQVGPGRTDTQYF.

As regards this clone: Distinct nucleotide sequences in the sample also encode this CDR3. J is TRBJ2-1 and V is TRBV5-1; TRBD2 matches 15 bases. The trim removed 4 bases at V and 6 bases at J, leaving 2 bases unmatched. This CDR3 comprises 15 residues. Germline V CDR1 and CDR2: SGHRS, YFSETQ. This CDR3 reads CASSQGLAGGNEQFF. DNA of the CDR3: TGCGCCAGCAGCCAGGGACTAGCGGGAGGCAATGAGCAGTTCTTC.

This chain connects TRBV29-1 to TRBJ2-3, with TRBD1 matching over 9 bases. Germline V gene sequence: CDR1 SQVTM, CDR2 ANQGSEA. Germline trimming cut 6 bases from V and 3 bases from J; bases unmatched to any gene: 10. This CDR3 contains 15 residues. This CDR3 is CSVVYDRGGTDTQYF. The CDR3, as DNA: TGCAGCGTGGTTTATGACAGGGGGGGTACAGATACGCAGTATTTT.

This sequence joins TRBV7-3 and TRBJ2-5; a possible D gene is TRBD1 (8 bases). V lost 5 bases and J lost 10, with 17 bases in between. CDR1 is SGHTA, CDR2 FQGTGA, per germline. The CDR3 is 13 amino acids. The CDR3 nucleotides are TGTGCCAGCAGCCTGAGGACAGGGAGGGACCAGTACTTC. It specifies CASSLRTGRDQYF.

About this clone itself: In the same sample, other DNA sequences code for this CDR3. CDR3 nucleotide sequence: TGCGCCAGCAGTATAAACAATGAGCAGTTCTTC. Translating gives CASSINNEQFF. The rearrangement links TRBV5-1 to TRBJ2-1; D not certain. Germline lookup yields CDR1 SGHRS and CDR2 YFSETQ. CDR3 length: 11 residues. The V gene lost 5 bases and the J gene lost 5 bases, with 5 bases spanning the gap.

The chain couples TRBV5-1 to TRBJ2-7; TRBD1 might be the D (5 bases). Germline V gives CDR1 SGHRS, CDR2 YFSETQ. The V end was cut by 3 bases, the J end by 1 base, with 11 bases between. This CDR3 contains 14 residues. CDR3 sequence reads: CASSSRARSYEQYF. For the CDR3, the DNA is TGCGCCAGCAGCTCCAGGGCCCGTTCCTACGAGCAGTACTTC.

The chain carries TRBV10-3 and TRBJ2-7; D ambiguous. The CDR3 sequence is 13 residues long. Looked up from germline, CDR1 is ENHRY and CDR2 is SYGVKD. V was pared by 4 bases and J by 7 bases, with 14 bases between. Here the CDR3 reads CAISGPLLREQYF. Here the CDR3 DNA reads TGTGCCATCAGTGGTCCCCTCCTAAGAGAGCAGTACTTC.

CDR3 region: CASSQTPRGGGLAGRETQYF. The CDR3 region has the DNA TGTGCCAGCAGCCAGACCCCAAGGGGGGGCGGACTAGCGGGACGGGAGACCCAGTACTTC. The rearrangement joins TRBV9 to TRBJ2-5; 12 bases line up with TRBD2. Germline CDR1 is SGDLS and CDR2 is YYNGEE. This CDR3 contains 20 residues. V dropped 4 bases and J dropped 5; count of bases not matched to a gene: 21.

Turning to this clone: At the DNA level, this CDR3 is encoded by other sequences in the same sample as well. The genes are TRBV29-1 and TRBJ2-7; 10 nucleotides line up with TRBD1. The J segment lost 2 bases and the V segment lost 6 bases, leaving 1 base of the junction unmatched. From germline, CDR1 is SQVTM and CDR2 ANQGSEA. This CDR3 has 12 amino acids. CDR3 DNA sequence: TGCAGCGTCGGACAGGGGGCCTACGAGCAGTACTTC. This gives the protein CSVGQGAYEQYF.

V gene TRBV6-5 combines with J gene TRBJ1-1; D possibly corresponds to TRBD1 (5 bases). V dropped 5 bases and J dropped 4 bases, with 11 bases sitting between them. CDR1 is MNHEY, CDR2 SVGAGI, per germline. This CDR3 comprises 13 residues. The CDR3 region has the DNA TGTGCCAGCAGTCGCCTCCAGGGCACTGAAGCTTTCTTT. Protein sequence: CASSRLQGTEAFF.

The chain links TRBV5-1 to TRBJ1-1; D uncertain. Trimming took off 0 bases at V and 4 bases at J, with 10 bases between the two ends. The CDR3 has 14 residues. Per the germline V gene, CDR1 is SGHRS and CDR2 is YFSETQ. The CDR3 spells CASSLDQLFTEAFF. The CDR3 DNA follows: TGCGCCAGCAGCTTGGATCAGTTATTCACTGAAGCTTTCTTT.